The 22 T cell receptor beta chains below come from one sample, sequenced in a study of CD8 T cells in ankylosing spondylitis. TCRdb re-derived calls from the 5' RACE reads in MiXCR, one entry per CDR3 protein. In the table there are approximately 540,000 distinct CDR3 sequences, roughly 13% of which are singletons. Study-wide points: What appeared characteristic of ankylosing spondylitis blood was a TCR beta motif of eight highly homologous variants.

What these receptors recognize is not known. The sequenced material came from blood, either unsorted or a sorted T cell fraction (not recorded which). These TCRs come from a male donor with ankylosing spondylitis.

CDR3 residues: CAIGVQGTRAGSTQYF. The CDR3 coding sequence is TGTGCCATCGGGGTCCAGGGGACACGCGCGGGAAGTACGCAGTATTTT. The chain joins TRBV24-1 to TRBJ2-3; the D gene could be TRBD1 or TRBD2 (6 bases each). The length of the CDR3 is 16 residues. Germline V gives CDR1 KGHDR, CDR2 SFDVKD. The V and J ends lost 11 bases and 8 bases respectively, with 28 bases between them.

The chain combines TRBV5-5 with TRBJ1-4; 10 bases line up with TRBD1. Germline CDR1 is SGHKS and CDR2 is YYEKEE (reference sequence). With V trimmed by 2 bases and J by 7 bases, 5 bases remained unmatched. CDR3 length: 15 amino acids. As DNA, the CDR3 is TGTGCCAGCAGCTTTGTCCGGGACAGGGGTGAAAAACTGTTTTTT. The encoded protein is CASSFVRDRGEKLFF.

This clonotype was counted a few times. This chain links TRBV12-3 or TRBV12-4 with TRBJ2-7; TRBD2 matches 11 bases. The J segment lost 3 bases and the V segment lost 5 bases, leaving 3 bases of the junction unmatched. There are 14 residues in the CDR3. The CDR3: CASSETSGIYEQYV. Written as DNA, the CDR3 is TGTGCCAGCAGTGAGACTAGCGGGATCTACGAGCAGTACGTC.

In this sample, this clonotype turned up a few times. This chain joins TRBV20-1 and TRBJ1-2, with a weak D call TRBD1 (6 bases). Germline assignment: CDR1 DFQATT and CDR2 SNEGSKA (reference sequence). The CDR3 contains 14 residues. V shed 1 base and J shed 6 bases, with 15 bases lying between them. This chain's CDR3 is CSARVERAGDGYTF. For the CDR3, the DNA is TGCAGTGCTAGAGTTGAGCGGGCAGGGGATGGCTACACCTTC.

The rearrangement joins TRBV10-3 to TRBJ1-5, with 10 bases fitting TRBD1. V gave up 4 bases and J gave up 2 bases; unmatched junction bases: 2. CDR1 and CDR2 from the germline V gene are ENHRY and SYGVKD. The CDR3 runs 15 residues. Here the CDR3 reads CAISVGTGGNQPQHF. Here the CDR3 DNA reads TGTGCCATCAGTGTGGGGACAGGGGGCAATCAGCCCCAGCATTTT.

This clonotype was seen only a few times. The chain couples TRBV2 to TRBJ2-5; 9 nucleotides agree with TRBD1. The CDR3 has 14 amino acids. Trimming took 3 bases from V and 2 from J; bases not matched to a gene: 1. Germline V gene lookup returns CDR1 SNHLY and CDR2 FYNNEI. In nucleotides, the CDR3 is TGTGCCAGCAGTGATGACAGGGGGCAAGAGACCCAGTACTTC. Its protein product is CASSDDRGQETQYF.

Many counts were recorded for this clonotype. The chain joins TRBV6-1 to TRBJ1-1; D is undetermined. Germline CDR1 is MNHNS and CDR2 is SASEGT. V lost 7 bases and J lost 0, with 15 bases in between. CDR3 length: 15 amino acids. The CDR3 DNA follows: TGTGCCAGCATCAAAAGAAATGGGATGAACACTGAAGCTTTCTTT. The encoded protein is CASIKRNGMNTEAFF.

The rearrangement joins TRBV28 to TRBJ2-7; 9 nucleotides match TRBD2. The CDR3 length is 14 residues. V dropped 2 bases and J dropped 4; count of bases not matched to a gene: 3. Germline CDR1 reads MDHEN; CDR2 reads SYDVKM. CDR3 residues: CASSLISGRYEQYF. In nucleotides, the CDR3 is TGTGCCAGCAGTTTAATTAGCGGGAGATACGAGCAGTACTTC. The whole variable domain, remainder taken from reference TRBV28 and TRBJ2-7, is DVKVTQSSRYLVKRTGEKVFLECVQDMDHENMFWYRQDPGLGLRLIYFSYDVKMKEKGDIPEGYSVSREKKERFSLILESASTNQTSMYLCASSLISGRYEQYFGPGTRLTVT.

CDR3 sequence reads: CASSFELAGEGEQFF. The CDR3 DNA is TGCGCCAGCAGCTTCGAACTAGCGGGAGAAGGCGAGCAGTTCTTC. The V gene is TRBV5-1, the J gene TRBJ2-1; 11 bases map to TRBD2. Germline V lookup: CDR1 SGHRS, CDR2 YFSETQ. V trimming: 2 bases; J trimming: 10 bases; junction bases outside the gene matches: 8. The CDR3 sequence is 15 residues long.

The V and J genes are TRBV11-2 and TRBJ2-5; no clear D. Germline values: CDR1 SGHAT, CDR2 FQNNGV. The length of the CDR3 is 13 residues. Trimming stripped 2 bases from V and 0 bases from J, with 4 bases between. CDR3 DNA sequence: TGTGCCAGCAGCTTAAAGAACCAAGAGACCCAGTACTTC. Encoded protein: CASSLKNQETQYF.

A few counts support this clonotype. Here the CDR3 DNA reads TGTGCCATCAGTTCGGGGGGAAGCTTCGATGAGCAGTTCTTC. This translates into CAISSGGSFDEQFF. V is TRBV10-3 and J is TRBJ2-1; TRBD2 matches 7 bases. Germline CDR1 and CDR2: ENHRY and SYGVKD. This CDR3 is built from 14 residues. Germline trimming cut 5 bases from V and 8 bases from J; bases unmatched to any gene: 9.

A few counts support this clonotype. The chain joins TRBV9 to TRBJ2-1; D unclear. Trimming took off 0 bases at V and 1 base at J, with 2 bases between the two ends. Germline V gene sequence: CDR1 SGDLS, CDR2 YYNGEE. The CDR3 sequence is 13 residues long. This chain's CDR3 is CASSVASYNEQFF. The CDR3, as DNA: TGTGCCAGCAGCGTAGCTTCCTACAATGAGCAGTTCTTC.

This clonotype was counted between two and nine times. The CDR3 is CSARWWDREEAFF. CDR3 bases: TGCAGTGCTAGGTGGTGGGACCGCGAAGAAGCTTTCTTT. V is TRBV20-1 and J is TRBJ1-1, with D maybe TRBD1 (5 bases). CDR3 size: 13 residues. V was clipped by 3 bases and J by 8 bases, with 16 bases between them. The germline gives CDR1 DFQATT, CDR2 SNEGSKA (reference sequence).

The chain carries TRBV20-1 and TRBJ2-3, with 11 bases that match TRBD2. This CDR3 is 16 amino acids long. J lost 5 bases, V lost 3 bases, and 10 bases had no gene match. CDR1 DFQATT and CDR2 SNEGSKA come from the germline V gene (reference sequence). The CDR3 DNA sequence: TGCAGTGCTAGCCGGGGTACTAGCGGGAGCGGAGATACGCAGTATTTT. It specifies CSASRGTSGSGDTQYF.

This clonotype was detected a few times. The CDR3 reads CASRLGTSGRVNEQFF. For the CDR3, the DNA is TGTGCCAGCAGACTTGGGACTAGCGGGAGGGTGAATGAGCAGTTCTTC. The rearrangement joins TRBV12-3 or TRBV12-4 to TRBJ2-1, with 16 bases identical to TRBD2. The CDR3 extends over 16 amino acids. The ends lost 6 bases at V and 7 bases at J; junction bases unmatched: 6.

This clonotype was found a few times. The V and J genes are TRBV27 and TRBJ2-4, with D tentatively TRBD1 (6 bases). The CDR3 loop spans 14 amino acids. The germline V and J ends were trimmed by 1 base and 5 bases, with 9 bases remaining between them. Germline CDR1 and CDR2: MNHEY and SMNVEV (reference sequence). DNA for the CDR3: TGTGCCAGCAGTTTATTCGGACAGCAAAACATTCAGTACTTC. Protein: CASSLFGQQNIQYF.

The chain recombines TRBV20-1 with TRBJ1-1; unclear D gene. Trimming removed 5 bases from V and 0 bases from J, with 7 bases in between. CDR3 length: 12 residues. CDR1 and CDR2 (germline): DFQATT, SNEGSKA (reference sequence). CDR3 coding DNA: TGCAGTGCTTGGACCGTGAACACTGAAGCTTTCTTT. Translation: CSAWTVNTEAFF.

The chain couples TRBV12-3 or TRBV12-4 to TRBJ1-5; the D gene is possibly TRBD1 (5 bases). The CDR3 is 14 residues long. V was shortened by 1 base and J by 6 bases, with 10 bases between the two germline ends. CDR3 loop: CASSLVGVRQPQHF. CDR3 DNA sequence: TGTGCCAGCAGTTTAGTAGGGGTCCGTCAGCCCCAGCATTTT.

V usage is TRBV20-1 and J usage is TRBJ2-5; 8 bases fit TRBD2. The CDR3 is 14 residues long. The junction had 9 bases not matched to a gene; V was cut back by 3 bases and J by 6 bases. Germline CDR1 and CDR2: DFQATT and SNEGSKA (reference sequence). In DNA form, the CDR3 reads TGCAGTGCTAGTTCGCCCCGGGGGGGGAAGACCCAGTACTTC. This codes for CSASSPRGGKTQYF.

CDR3 residues: CASTPAGRNTIYF. CDR3 DNA: TGTGCCAGCACCCCTGCGGGTAGAAACACCATATATTTT. The chain uses TRBV11-2 and TRBJ1-3; D remains unclear. Trimming removed 7 bases from V and 5 bases from J, with 12 bases in between. The germline V gene encodes CDR1 SGHAT and CDR2 FQNNGV. The CDR3 contains 13 residues.

The chain carries TRBV20-1 and TRBJ2-1, with TRBD2 matching 11 bases. V lost 1 base, J lost 15 bases, and 8 bases stayed unmatched. The CDR3 spans 13 residues. Germline V gene sequence: CDR1 DFQATT, CDR2 SNEGSKA (reference sequence). DNA of the CDR3: TGCAGTGCTAGAGGGGGACTAGCGGAGGTTCGGTTCTTC. Translation gives CSARGGLAEVRFF.

There are many counts of this clonotype. The chain is built from TRBV12-3 or TRBV12-4 and TRBJ1-5; a weak D match, TRBD1 (5 bases). V was trimmed by 3 bases and J by 2 bases, leaving 8 bases between them. There are 14 residues in the CDR3. CDR3 in amino acids: CASSFQGGNQPQHF. The CDR3 DNA reads TGTGCCAGCAGTTTTCAGGGAGGCAATCAGCCCCAGCATTTT.